One sample yielded the 3 T cell receptor beta chains listed below, sequenced in a study of shared clonotypes between healthy human individuals. Only in-frame clones appear in the TCRdb table, and some are missing; sequencing was by immunoSEQ multiplex PCR. The data contain 2 million to 3 million clones, roughly 92% of them seen just once; the ten biggest clones take up about 0.13%. Specimen: naive CD4+ T cells sorted from blood. Indicated subset: CD45RA+ positively selected. The source is a man aged 18 to 35 in good health.

This rearrangement joins TRBV30 to TRBJ1-5; TRBD1 might be the D (5 bases). The V end was cut by 0 bases, the J end by 2 bases, with 11 bases between. The CDR3 is 15 amino acids. Germline CDR1 and CDR2: GTSNPN and SVGIG (reference sequence). The DNA of the CDR3 is TGTGCCTGGAGTGTACCCAGGGTGGGCAATCAGCCCCAGCATTTT. Protein: CAWSVPRVGNQPQHF.

The V call is TRBV4-1, the J call TRBJ1-2; 8 bases agree with TRBD1. This CDR3 is 17 amino acids long. V dropped 4 bases and J dropped 3; count of bases not matched to a gene: 13. CDR1 and CDR2 (germline): MGHRA, YSYEKL. The CDR3 here is CASSPHQLDRVDYGYTF. The CDR3 nucleotides are TGCGCCAGCAGCCCTCATCAATTGGACAGGGTAGACTATGGCTACACCTTC.

This clone was seen a handful of times. This chain connects TRBV19 to TRBJ2-7; D gene unclear. The CDR3 spans 15 residues. Per the germline V gene, CDR1 is LNHDA and CDR2 is SQIVND (reference sequence). The ends were cut back, 5 bases at V and 7 bases at J, with 21 bases in the middle. The CDR3: CASSSPGRLSGEQYF. The CDR3 DNA reads as TGTGCCAGTAGTTCCCCCGGGCGCCTTTCGGGTGAGCAGTACTTC.